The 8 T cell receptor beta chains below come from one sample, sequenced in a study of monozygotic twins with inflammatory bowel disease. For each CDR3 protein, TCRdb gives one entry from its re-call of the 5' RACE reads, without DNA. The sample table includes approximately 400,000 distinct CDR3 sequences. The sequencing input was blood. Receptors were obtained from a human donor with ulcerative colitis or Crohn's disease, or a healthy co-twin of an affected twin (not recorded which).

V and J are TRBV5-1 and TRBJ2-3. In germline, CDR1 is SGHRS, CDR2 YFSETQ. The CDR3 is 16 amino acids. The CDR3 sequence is CASSLDRPGSTDTQYF.

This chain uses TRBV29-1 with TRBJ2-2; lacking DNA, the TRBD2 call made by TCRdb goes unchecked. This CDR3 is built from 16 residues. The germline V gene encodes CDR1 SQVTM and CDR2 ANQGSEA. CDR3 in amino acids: CSVEGGLAGNTGELFF.

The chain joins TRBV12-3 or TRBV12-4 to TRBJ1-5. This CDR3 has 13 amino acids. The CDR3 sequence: CASSLYHNQPQHF.

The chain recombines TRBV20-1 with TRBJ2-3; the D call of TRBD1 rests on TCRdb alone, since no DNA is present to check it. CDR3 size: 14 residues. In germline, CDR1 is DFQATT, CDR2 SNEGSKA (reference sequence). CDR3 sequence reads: CSAPRTGVTDTQYF.

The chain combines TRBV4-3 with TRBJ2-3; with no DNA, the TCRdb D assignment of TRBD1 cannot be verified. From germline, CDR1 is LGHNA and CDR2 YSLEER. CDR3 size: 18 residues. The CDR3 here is CASSQDRFVGPGEDTQYF.

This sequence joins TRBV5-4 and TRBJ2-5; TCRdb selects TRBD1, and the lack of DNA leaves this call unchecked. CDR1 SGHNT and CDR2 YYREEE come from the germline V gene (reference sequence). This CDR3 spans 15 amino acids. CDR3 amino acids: CASSPPRGAEETQYF.

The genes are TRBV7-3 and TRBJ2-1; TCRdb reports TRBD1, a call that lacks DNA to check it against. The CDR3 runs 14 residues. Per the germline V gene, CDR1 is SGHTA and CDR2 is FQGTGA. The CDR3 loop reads CASSSATGGNEQFF.

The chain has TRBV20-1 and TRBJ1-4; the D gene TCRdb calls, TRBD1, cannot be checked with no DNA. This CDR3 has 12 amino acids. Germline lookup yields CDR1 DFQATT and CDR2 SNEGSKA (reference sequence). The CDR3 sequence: CSANRNNEKLFF.